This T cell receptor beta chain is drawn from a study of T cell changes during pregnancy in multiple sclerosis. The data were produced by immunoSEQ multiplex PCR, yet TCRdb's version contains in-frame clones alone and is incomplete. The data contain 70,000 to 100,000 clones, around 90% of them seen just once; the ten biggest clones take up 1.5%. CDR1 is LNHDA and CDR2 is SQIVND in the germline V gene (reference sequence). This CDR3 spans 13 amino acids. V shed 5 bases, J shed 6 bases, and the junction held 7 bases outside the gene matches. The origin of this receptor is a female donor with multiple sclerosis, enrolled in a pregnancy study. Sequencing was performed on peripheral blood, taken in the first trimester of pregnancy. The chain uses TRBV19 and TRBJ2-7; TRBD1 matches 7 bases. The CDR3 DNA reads TGTGCCAGTAGTCCCGGGACAGATCTCGAGCAGTACTTC. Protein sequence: CASSPGTDLEQYF.